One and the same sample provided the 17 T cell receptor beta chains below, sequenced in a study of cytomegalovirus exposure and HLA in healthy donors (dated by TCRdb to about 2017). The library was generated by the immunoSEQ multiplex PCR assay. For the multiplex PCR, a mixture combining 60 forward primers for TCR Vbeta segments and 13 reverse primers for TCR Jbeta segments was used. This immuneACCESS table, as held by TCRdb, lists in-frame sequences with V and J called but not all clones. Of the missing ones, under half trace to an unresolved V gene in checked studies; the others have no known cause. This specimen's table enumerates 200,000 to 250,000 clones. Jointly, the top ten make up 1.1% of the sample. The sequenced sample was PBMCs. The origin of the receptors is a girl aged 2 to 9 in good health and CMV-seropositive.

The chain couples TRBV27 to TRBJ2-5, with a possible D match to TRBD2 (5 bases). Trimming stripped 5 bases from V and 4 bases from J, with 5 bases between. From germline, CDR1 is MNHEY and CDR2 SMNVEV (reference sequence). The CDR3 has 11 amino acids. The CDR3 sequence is CASSEGETQYF. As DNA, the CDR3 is TGTGCCAGCAGTGAGGGAGAGACCCAGTACTTC.

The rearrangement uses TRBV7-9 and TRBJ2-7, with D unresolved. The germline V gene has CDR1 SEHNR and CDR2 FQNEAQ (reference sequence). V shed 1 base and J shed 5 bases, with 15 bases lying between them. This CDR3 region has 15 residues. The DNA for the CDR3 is TGTGCCAGCAGCTTAGTACCAAACCGGGTCGACGAGCAGTACTTC. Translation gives CASSLVPNRVDEQYF.

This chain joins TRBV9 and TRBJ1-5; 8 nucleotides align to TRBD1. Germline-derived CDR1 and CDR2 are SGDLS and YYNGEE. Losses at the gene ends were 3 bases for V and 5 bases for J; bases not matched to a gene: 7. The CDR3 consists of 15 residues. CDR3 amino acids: CASSGSTGVDQPQHF. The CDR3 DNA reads TGTGCCAGCAGCGGATCGACAGGGGTGGATCAGCCCCAGCATTTT.

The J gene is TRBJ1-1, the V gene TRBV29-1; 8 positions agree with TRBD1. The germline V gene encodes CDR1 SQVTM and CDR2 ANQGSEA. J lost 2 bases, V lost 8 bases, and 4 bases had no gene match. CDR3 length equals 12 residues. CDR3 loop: CSHGQGNTEAFF. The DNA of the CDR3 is TGCAGCCACGGACAGGGAAACACTGAAGCTTTCTTT.

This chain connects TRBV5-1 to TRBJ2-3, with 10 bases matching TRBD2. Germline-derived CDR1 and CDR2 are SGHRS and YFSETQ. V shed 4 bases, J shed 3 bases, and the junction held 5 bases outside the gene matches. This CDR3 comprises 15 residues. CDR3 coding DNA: TGCGCCAGCAGCCCTGGACTAGCGGATACAGATACGCAGTATTTT. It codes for CASSPGLADTDTQYF.

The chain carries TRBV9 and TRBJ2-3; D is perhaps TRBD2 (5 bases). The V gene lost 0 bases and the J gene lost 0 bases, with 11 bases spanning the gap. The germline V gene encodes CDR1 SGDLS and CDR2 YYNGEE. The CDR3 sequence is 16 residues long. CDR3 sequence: CASSVGLRESTDTQYF. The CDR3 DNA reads TGTGCCAGCAGCGTAGGGCTGAGGGAGAGCACAGATACGCAGTATTTT. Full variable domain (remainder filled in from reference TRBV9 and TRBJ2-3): DSGVTQTPKHLITATGQRVTLRCSPRSGDLSVYWYQQSLDQGLQFLIQYYNGEERAKGNILERFSAQQFPDLHSELNLSSLELGDSALYFCASSVGLRESTDTQYFGPGTRLTVL.

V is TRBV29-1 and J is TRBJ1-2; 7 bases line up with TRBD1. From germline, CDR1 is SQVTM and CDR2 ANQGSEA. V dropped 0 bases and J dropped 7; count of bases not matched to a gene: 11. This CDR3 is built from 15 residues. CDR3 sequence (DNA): TGCAGCGTTGAAGAAAGGAGGGGGCGCGACGCTGGCTACACCTTC. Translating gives CSVEERRGRDAGYTF.

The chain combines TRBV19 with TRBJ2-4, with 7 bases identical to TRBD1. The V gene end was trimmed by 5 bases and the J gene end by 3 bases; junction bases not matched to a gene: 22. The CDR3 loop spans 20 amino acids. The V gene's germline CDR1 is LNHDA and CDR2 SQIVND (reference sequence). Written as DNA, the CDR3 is TGTGCCAGTAGTTCCCGCAGACAGGGAATAGATCGAGTGGTCAAAAACATTCAGTACTTC. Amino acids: CASSSRRQGIDRVVKNIQYF. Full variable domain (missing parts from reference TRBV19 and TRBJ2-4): DGGITQSPKYLFRKEGQNVTLSCEQNLNHDAMYWYRQDPGQGLRLIYYSQIVNDFQKGDIAEGYSVSREKKESFPLTVTSAQKNPTAFYLCASSSRRQGIDRVVKNIQYFGAGTRLSVL.

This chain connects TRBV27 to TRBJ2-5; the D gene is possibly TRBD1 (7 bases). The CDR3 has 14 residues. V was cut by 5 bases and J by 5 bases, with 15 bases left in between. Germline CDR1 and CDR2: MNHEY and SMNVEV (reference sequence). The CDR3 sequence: CASSTGGTDETQYF. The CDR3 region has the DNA TGTGCCAGCAGTACTGGCGGGACAGATGAGACCCAGTACTTC.

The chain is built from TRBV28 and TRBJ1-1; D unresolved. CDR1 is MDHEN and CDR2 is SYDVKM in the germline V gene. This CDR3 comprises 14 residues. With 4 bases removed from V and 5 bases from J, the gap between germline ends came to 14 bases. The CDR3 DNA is TGTGCCAGCAGTTCGGAGCATAGGTGGACTGAAGCTTTCTTT. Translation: CASSSEHRWTEAFF.

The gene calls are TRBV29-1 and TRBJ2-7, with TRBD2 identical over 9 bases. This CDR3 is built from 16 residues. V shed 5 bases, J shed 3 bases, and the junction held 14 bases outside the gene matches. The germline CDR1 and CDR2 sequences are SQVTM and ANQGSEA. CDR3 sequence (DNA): TGCAGCGTTAGACTCGCGGGAGGGCCTAGGCTCTACGAGCAGTACTTC. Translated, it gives CSVRLAGGPRLYEQYF.

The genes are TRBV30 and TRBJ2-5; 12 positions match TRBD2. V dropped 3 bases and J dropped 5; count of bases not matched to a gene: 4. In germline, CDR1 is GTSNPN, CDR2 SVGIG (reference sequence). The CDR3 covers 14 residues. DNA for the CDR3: TGTGCCTGGAGGCGGACTAGCGGGACTGAGACCCAGTACTTC. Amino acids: CAWRRTSGTETQYF.

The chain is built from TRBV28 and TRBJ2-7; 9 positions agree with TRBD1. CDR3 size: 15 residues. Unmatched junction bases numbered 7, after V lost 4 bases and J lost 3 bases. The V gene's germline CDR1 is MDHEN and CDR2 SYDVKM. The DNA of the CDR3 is TGTGCCAGCAGTTCTCTGGGACAGGGAAGCTACGAGCAGTACTTC. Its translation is CASSSLGQGSYEQYF.

CDR3 in amino acids: CASSPAGGGVTMEAFF. In DNA form, the CDR3 reads TGTGCCAGCTCACCGGCGGGTGGTGGAGTCACGATGGAAGCTTTCTTT. The genes are TRBV18 and TRBJ1-1, with unresolved D. Trimming pared 3 bases from V and 8 bases from J, leaving 22 bases between. This CDR3 is built from 16 residues. Per germline, CDR1 KGHSH and CDR2 LQKENI.

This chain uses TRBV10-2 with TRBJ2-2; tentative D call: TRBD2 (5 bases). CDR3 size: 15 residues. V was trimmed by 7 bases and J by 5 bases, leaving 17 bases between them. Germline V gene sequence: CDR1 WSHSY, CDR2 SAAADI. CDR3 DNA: TGCGCCAGCAACTCCGGCGGACCGGGGACCGGGGAGCTGTTTTTT. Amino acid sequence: CASNSGGPGTGELFF.

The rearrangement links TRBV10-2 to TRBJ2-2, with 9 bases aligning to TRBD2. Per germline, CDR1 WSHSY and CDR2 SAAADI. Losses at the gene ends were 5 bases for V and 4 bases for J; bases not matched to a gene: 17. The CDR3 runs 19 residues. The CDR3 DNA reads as TGCGCCAGCAGTCCTAAGCGGGAGGACCTGGGCGGGCCCACCGGGGAGCTGTTTTTT. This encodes CASSPKREDLGGPTGELFF.

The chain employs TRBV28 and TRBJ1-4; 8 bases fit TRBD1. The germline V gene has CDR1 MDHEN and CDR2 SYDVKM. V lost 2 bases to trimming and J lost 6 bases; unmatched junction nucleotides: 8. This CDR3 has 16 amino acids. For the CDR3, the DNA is TGTGCCAGCAGTTTAAAGAGGACAGGGTGGGATGAAAAACTGTTTTTT. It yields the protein CASSLKRTGWDEKLFF.